This T cell receptor beta chain stems from a study of T cells in Graves' hyperthyroidism and ophthalmopathy. TCR beta CDR3 regions were amplified from RNA transcripts. The study used the HTBI primer set for a first-round RT-PCR of the TCR CDR3. Using its own MiXCR run on the multiplex PCR reads, TCRdb lists one record per CDR3 protein. The repertoire consists of 700,000 to 950,000 distinct CDR3 sequences, with under 45% occurring once and the leading ten covering around 30%. Trimming removed 4 bases at V and 1 base at J, with 12 bases between. The CDR3 length is 14 residues. Germline V gene lookup returns CDR1 SGHDT and CDR2 YYEEEE. This clonotype has ten or more counts.

The sequence was obtained from a woman between 40 and 50 years old with Graves' hyperthyroidism. The genes are TRBV5-6 and TRBJ2-7; a weak D match, TRBD1 (5 bases). The sequenced material came from blood. CDR3 DNA sequence: TGTGCCAGCAGCCCTGGACATGGTTCCTACGAGCAGTACTTC. Encoded protein: CASSPGHGSYEQYF.